Following are 15 T cell receptor beta chains from one sample sequenced in a study. TCRdb fed the reads into MiXCR, producing one record per CDR3 protein. Of more than 150 distinct CDR3 sequences detected, 27% appear once; the ten largest clones hold roughly 99.4%. The sample consisted of CD8+ T cells (not recorded whether cultured). The source is a male donor.

This clonotype was found a few times. DNA of the CDR3: TGTGCCAGCAGCTCAAGTCCGGGGGGCGTCCTGACTTTC. Amino acids: CASSSSPGGVLTF. The V call is TRBV5-6, the J call TRBJ2-6; the match to TRBD2 covers 7 bases. The CDR3 covers 13 residues. V dropped 3 bases and J dropped 12; count of bases not matched to a gene: 6. Germline V lookup: CDR1 SGHDT, CDR2 YYEEEE. The complete variable domain, with remaining parts taken from reference TRBV5-6 and TRBJ2-6, reads DAGVTQSPTHLIKTRGQQVTLRCSPKSGHDTVSWYQQALGQGPQFIFQYYEEEERQRGNFPDRFSGHQFPNYSSELNVNALLLGDSALYLCASSSSPGGVLTFGAGSRLTVL.

The table lists this clonotype with a count of one. A much larger clonotype is one base distant, so this may be a read error. The J gene is TRBJ1-1, the V gene TRBV12-3 or TRBV12-4; D unresolved. This CDR3 comprises 11 residues. The DNA of the CDR3 is TGTGCCAGCAGTTCTGTTGGTGAAACTTTCTTT. This gives the protein CASSSVGETFF.

This clonotype was counted once. Given the absence of the conserved phenylalanine or tryptophan at the CDR3 end, a read error is likely. The rearrangement links TRBV12-3 or TRBV12-4 to TRBJ1-2, with D unclear. The CDR3 loop spans 12 amino acids. The CDR3 spells CAPSSAYHGYTL. CDR3 DNA sequence: TGTGCTCCTTCCTCGGCGTACCATGGCTACACCCTC.

This clonotype was counted ten times or more. This may be a read error, as it is one base from a much larger clone. Here the CDR3 DNA reads TGCGGCGTTCAGACAGGGGTCTCTGGGGCCAACGTCCTGACTTTC. Amino acids: CGVQTGVSGANVLTF. The chain carries TRBV29-1 and TRBJ2-6; 8 bases line up with TRBD1. CDR3 size: 15 residues. Germline CDR1 SQVTM, CDR2 ANQGSEA.

This clonotype is categorized as medium-sized. The V and J genes are TRBV6-5 and TRBJ1-2; a possible D gene is TRBD1 (6 bases). V lost 5 bases, J lost 4 bases, and 17 bases lay in between. There are 15 residues in the CDR3. CDR1 and CDR2 (germline): MNHEY, SVGAGI. The CDR3 DNA is TGTGCCAGCAGTCGCCAAACCGGGACAAGCTATGGCTACACCTTC. This encodes CASSRQTGTSYGYTF.

In this sample, this clonotype is medium-sized. The rearrangement uses TRBV10-3 and TRBJ2-7; no clear D gene. This CDR3 has 14 residues. Trimming took 6 bases from V and 1 from J, leaving 13 bases between them. Germline V lookup: CDR1 ENHRY, CDR2 SYGVKD. CDR3 amino acids: CAIRDGRHSYEQYF. CDR3 coding DNA: TGTGCCATCAGAGACGGGCGTCATTCCTACGAGCAGTACTTC.

This clonotype was seen repeatedly, ten times or more. The J gene is TRBJ2-1, the V gene TRBV4-3; D might be TRBD2 (6 bases). Germline V gene data show CDR1 as LGHNA and CDR2 as YSLEER. The ends were cut back, 0 bases at V and 0 bases at J, with 9 bases in the middle. The CDR3 is 16 residues long. CDR3 protein: CASSQDAGSSYNEQFF. The DNA of the CDR3 is TGCGCCAGCAGCCAAGACGCGGGGAGCTCCTACAATGAGCAGTTCTTC.

The chain links TRBV27 to TRBJ1-1; 9 positions agree with TRBD1. V shed 6 bases and J 6 bases; nucleotides not matched to a gene: 11. CDR1 MNHEY and CDR2 SMNVEV come from the germline V gene (reference sequence). The CDR3 loop spans 15 amino acids. CDR3: CASSPGTGFYSEAFF. The DNA for the CDR3 is TGTGCCAGCAGCCCTGGGACAGGGTTTTACTCTGAAGCTTTCTTT.

A remark on this clonotype: The junction departs from germline at one end; a sequencing error may be responsible. The chain has TRBV20-1 and TRBJ2-3, with D unclear. The CDR3 spans 14 residues. Germline V gene sequence: CDR1 DFQATT, CDR2 SNEGSKA (reference sequence). As DNA, the CDR3 is TGTAGTGATGCCGGCCCTCTAGGCACATATACGCAGTATTTT. The encoded protein is CSDAGPLGTYTQYF.

V is TRBV29-1 and J is TRBJ2-1; D ambiguous. V was trimmed by 3 bases and J by 4 bases, leaving 13 bases between them. This CDR3 has 14 amino acids. Per germline, CDR1 SQVTM and CDR2 ANQGSEA. The CDR3: CSVDLLGRYNEQFF. Written as DNA, the CDR3 is TGCAGCGTTGACTTGCTGGGTAGATACAATGAGCAGTTCTTC.

This clonotype was detected ten times or more. The genes are TRBV29-1 and TRBJ2-1, with D tentatively TRBD1 (6 bases). Germline V gives CDR1 SQVTM, CDR2 ANQGSEA. The CDR3 has 14 amino acids. V gave up 6 bases and J gave up 2 bases, with 14 bases separating them. The CDR3 bases are TGCAGCGTGCCCACAGGGAAGACCTACAATGAGCAGTTCTTC. As protein: CSVPTGKTYNEQFF.

Regarding this clonotype: A much larger clone lies a single base off, so this may be a read error. V gene TRBV6-5 combines with J gene TRBJ2-3; D may be TRBD2 (5 bases). Trimming stripped 6 bases from V and 0 bases from J, with 10 bases between. Looked up from germline, CDR1 is MNHEY and CDR2 is SVGAGI. CDR3 length equals 14 residues. The DNA for the CDR3 is TGTGCCAGCAGCCTACGGGATAGCACAGATACGCAGTATTTT. This encodes CASSLRDSTDTQYF.

This sequence joins TRBV2 and TRBJ1-2; TRBD1 matches 7 bases. After removal of 7 bases from V and 4 bases from J, the junction contained 9 bases not matched to a gene. Germline lookup yields CDR1 SNHLY and CDR2 FYNNEI. The CDR3 runs 14 residues. CDR3 nucleotides: TGTGCCAGCAAAGAAGGGGGCGGGGTCTATGGCTACACCTTC. This sequence encodes CASKEGGGVYGYTF.

This clonotype was seen more than once but under ten times. The junction shows a germline mismatch at one end, possibly a read error. This chain joins TRBV7-6 and TRBJ1-4; D possibly corresponds to TRBD1 (6 bases). CDR3 length equals 16 residues. CDR1 is SGHVS, CDR2 FNYEAQ, per germline. CDR3 sequence (DNA): TGTGCCAGCAGCTTAGCCCCAGGGGCCACTAATGAAAAAATGTTGTGG. Translated: CASSLAPGATNEKMLW. Full variable domain (outside the CDR3, taken from reference TRBV7-6 and TRBJ1-4): GAGVSQSPRYKVTKRGQDVALRCDPISGHVSLYWYRQALGQGPEFLTYFNYEAQQDKSGLPNDRFSAERPEGSISTLTIQRTEQRDSAMYRCASSLAPGATNEKMLWGSGTQLSVL.

Of note for this clonotype: A much larger clone differs by one base, so this may be a read error. This chain uses TRBV4-2 with TRBJ2-3; a possible D gene is TRBD1 (5 bases). CDR3 size: 15 residues. CDR1 LGHNA and CDR2 YNFKEQ come from the germline V gene. The CDR3, as DNA: TGTGCCAGCAGCCAAGGGCGGCGGAGCACAGGTACGCAGTATTTT. It codes for CASSQGRRSTGTQYF.